The 9 T cell receptor beta chains presented below share a single source sample, sequenced in a study of metastatic and nonmetastatic thyroid tumors. All patients reached thyroid surgery having received no treatment beforehand. TCRdb used MiXCR to call clones anew from the PCR reads. The sample consists of some 93,000 clones, approximately 11% of them appearing once. The sequenced material came from blood. These receptors were collected from a female donor with papillary thyroid cancer or a benign thyroid nodule (not recorded which). Some clones in this sample may be carry-over from other donors' samples.

There are many counts of this clone. This chain links TRBV29-1 with TRBJ2-3, with unresolved D. V was shortened by 1 base and J by 0 bases, with 11 bases between the two germline ends. Germline CDR1 reads SQVTM; CDR2 reads ANQGSEA. This CDR3 is built from 15 residues. The CDR3 spells CSVEGGLTSTDTQYF. The CDR3 DNA reads as TGCAGCGTTGAAGGTGGATTGACTAGCACAGATACGCAGTATTTT.

This clone was seen ten or more times. V usage is TRBV28 and J usage is TRBJ2-5; TRBD1 is a possible D gene (5 bases). CDR1 and CDR2 (germline): MDHEN, SYDVKM. There are 16 residues in the CDR3. Trimming left V 7 bases short and J 5 bases short, with 23 bases between. CDR3 coding DNA: TGTGCCAGCACCCAAGGGGTCGGTTGGATTGTTGAGACCCAGTACTTC. The encoded protein is CASTQGVGWIVETQYF.

Worth noting for this clone: It may be a read error: a sequence one base away is much more abundant. This rearrangement joins TRBV10-3 to TRBJ2-4; the match to TRBD2 covers 7 bases. Trimming at V came to 2 bases and at J to 2 bases, leaving 6 bases not matched to a gene. Looked up from germline, CDR1 is ENHRY and CDR2 is SYGVKD. CDR3 length equals 16 residues. The CDR3 is CAISEGGGLSKNIQYF. CDR3 DNA: TGTGCCATCAGTGAGGGCGGGGGATTATCCAAAAACATTCAGTACTTC.

This clone was found many times. The V call is TRBV3-1, the J call TRBJ2-1, with TRBD2 as a possible D gene (6 bases). From germline, CDR1 is LGHDT and CDR2 YNNKEL (reference sequence). The CDR3 consists of 14 residues. V lost 4 bases and J lost 7, with 14 bases in between. The CDR3 coding sequence is TGTGCCAGCAGCCTCACCGGGAGAGGGAATGAGCAGTTCTTC. This translates into CASSLTGRGNEQFF.

This clone was counted ten times or more. The chain is built from TRBV7-2 and TRBJ2-1; TRBD2 aligns across 11 bases. V dropped 1 base and J dropped 7; count of bases not matched to a gene: 3. This CDR3 is 15 amino acids long. Germline V gene lookup returns CDR1 SGHTA and CDR2 FQGNSA. Here the CDR3 reads CASSLVAGGANEQFF. Here the CDR3 DNA reads TGTGCCAGCAGCTTAGTAGCGGGAGGGGCTAATGAGCAGTTCTTC.

Many counts were recorded for this clone. V usage is TRBV18 and J usage is TRBJ1-1; D not certain. The CDR3 has 13 amino acids. V was pared by 2 bases and J by 5 bases, with 9 bases between. In germline, CDR1 is KGHSH, CDR2 LQKENI. DNA for the CDR3: TGTGCCAGCTCACCAAAGGTATTGACTGAAGCTTTCTTT. This sequence encodes CASSPKVLTEAFF.

This clone was seen many times. The V call is TRBV6-2 or TRBV6-3, the J call TRBJ1-1, with 7 nucleotides matching TRBD1. Germline V CDR1 and CDR2: MNHEY, SVGEGT. V was clipped by 6 bases and J by 1 base; unmatched bases: 5. This CDR3 is built from 14 residues. DNA for the CDR3: TGTGCCAGCAGCTCCAGGACAGGGAACACTGAAGCTTTCTTT. Translated: CASSSRTGNTEAFF.

There are many counts of this clone. This rearrangement joins TRBV19 to TRBJ2-1, with 11 bases identical to TRBD2. Per germline, CDR1 LNHDA and CDR2 SQIVND (reference sequence). The CDR3 is 16 residues long. After removal of 6 bases from V and 7 bases from J, the junction contained 11 bases not matched to a gene. For the CDR3, the DNA is TGTGCCAGTAGGGACATCACTAGCGGGAGCAAGAATGAGCAGTTCTTC. Protein: CASRDITSGSKNEQFF.

This clone was recorded at least ten times. The rearrangement joins TRBV9 to TRBJ2-5, with 9 nucleotides matching TRBD2. The ends lost 0 bases at V and 4 bases at J; junction bases unmatched: 4. Germline CDR1 reads SGDLS; CDR2 reads YYNGEE. The CDR3 runs to 15 residues. For the CDR3, the DNA is TGTGCCAGCAGCGTAGAAGCGGGGGGCGGAGAGACCCAGTACTTC. Amino acid sequence: CASSVEAGGGETQYF.